This is a list of T cell receptor beta chains from one sample in a study of T cells in localized non-small cell lung cancer. Only in-frame clones appear in the TCRdb table, and some are missing; sequencing was by immunoSEQ multiplex PCR. The sample has roughly 84,000 clones, roughly 91% seen once. The source was peripheral blood, collected before any cancer treatment. The receptor source for this set is a woman aged 40-70 years with stage I squamous cell lung carcinoma. Both conserved end residues are part of each CDR3. The order of the fields is V gene, J gene, CDR3 protein.

v_gene: TRBV29-1
j_gene: TRBJ2-7
CDR3aa: CSVEGRDSYEQYF

v_gene: TRBV5-1
j_gene: TRBJ2-7
CDR3aa: CASSRDSYEQYF

v_gene: TRBV6-1
j_gene: TRBJ1-1
CDR3aa: CASSGGAALNTEAFF

v_gene: TRBV11-2
j_gene: TRBJ2-3
CDR3aa: CASSSSTDTQYF

v_gene: TRBV9
j_gene: TRBJ2-1
CDR3aa: CASSVGQGAGGEQFF

v_gene: TRBV15
j_gene: TRBJ1-1
CDR3aa: CATSRGGGVNSNTEAFF

v_gene: TRBV7-7
j_gene: TRBJ2-5
CDR3aa: CASSLGSGETQYF

v_gene: TRBV5-1
j_gene: TRBJ2-3
CDR3aa: CASSLGDTRRDTQYF

v_gene: TRBV2
j_gene: TRBJ2-7
CDR3aa: CASRETGGYEQYF

v_gene: TRBV30
j_gene: TRBJ1-3
CDR3aa: CAWSKDRVGNTIYF

v_gene: TRBV5-1
j_gene: TRBJ2-5
CDR3aa: CASSLNGGRGETQYF

v_gene: TRBV15
j_gene: TRBJ2-5
CDR3aa: CATSRDQTGWRETQYF

v_gene: TRBV6-1
j_gene: TRBJ2-7
CDR3aa: CASSEIKGAYEQYF

v_gene: TRBV29-1
j_gene: TRBJ2-3
CDR3aa: CSVERLGDGTDTQYF

v_gene: TRBV19
j_gene: TRBJ1-1
CDR3aa: CASSIHKDGTEAFF

v_gene: TRBV6-1
j_gene: TRBJ2-7
CDR3aa: CASSEGGGPFYEQYF